The sequence of this T cell receptor (beta chain) was determined in a study of cytomegalovirus exposure and HLA in healthy donors. The CDR3 sequence is 14 residues long. Germline CDR1 reads GTSNPN; CDR2 reads SVGIG (reference sequence). J lost 5 bases, V lost 0 bases, and 4 bases had no gene match. Sequencing used immunoSEQ multiplex PCR; TCRdb keeps in-frame clones, though not all of them. The data hold about 160,000 clones, with less than 90% observed a single time. The source material was PBMCs. The source is a woman between 25 and 40 years old in good health and CMV-seronegative. This sequence joins TRBV30 and TRBJ2-5; TRBD2 agrees at 9 bases. CDR3 DNA sequence: TGTGCCTGGAGTGTTAGCGGGAGAAGTGAGACCCAGTACTTC. It yields the protein CAWSVSGRSETQYF.